The 29 T cell receptor beta chains below all came from one sample that was sequenced in a study of cytomegalovirus exposure and HLA in healthy donors. This PCR relied on a set of 60 Vbeta primers and 13 Jbeta primers. The method was immunoSEQ multiplex PCR; TCRdb's version includes in-frame clones alone and lacks a portion of them. Of 100,000 or so clones listed, about 70% are singletons. The material sequenced was PBMCs. These receptors were obtained from a woman in her thirties or forties in good health and CMV-seronegative.

The chain links TRBV11-2 to TRBJ2-5; TRBD2 agrees at 12 bases. Germline CDR1 and CDR2: SGHAT and FQNNGV. Trimming at V came to 5 bases and at J to 1 base, leaving 8 bases not matched to a gene. This CDR3 comprises 17 residues. CDR3 protein: CASSPRLAGAPQETQYF. For the CDR3, the DNA is TGTGCCAGCAGCCCTCGACTAGCGGGGGCCCCCCAAGAGACCCAGTACTTC.

The J gene is TRBJ2-7, the V gene TRBV6-1, with a weak D call TRBD2 (7 bases). Germline V gene lookup returns CDR1 MNHNS and CDR2 SASEGT. The CDR3 contains 17 residues. V was pared by 3 bases and J by 4 bases, with 22 bases between. In nucleotides, the CDR3 is TGTGCCAGCAGTGATACCAGTGTGAGGGAGGGGGGGTACGAGCAGTACTTC. Protein product: CASSDTSVREGGYEQYF.

The rearrangement links TRBV2 to TRBJ2-5; D perhaps matches TRBD1 (5 bases). The germline V and J ends were trimmed by 4 bases and 5 bases, with 14 bases remaining between them. Germline CDR1 is SNHLY and CDR2 is FYNNEI. The CDR3 has 14 amino acids. The CDR3 bases are TGTGCCAGCAGTGGGGGCAGGCCGCCGGAGACCCAGTACTTC. It codes for CASSGGRPPETQYF.

The chain carries TRBV2 and TRBJ2-5; perhaps TRBD1 as D (6 bases). V lost 11 bases to trimming and J lost 1 base, with 11 bases between them. Per germline, CDR1 SNHLY and CDR2 FYNNEI. The CDR3 runs to 12 residues. The CDR3 nucleotides read TGTGCCGGTTCAGGGGCCCAAGAGACCCAGTACTTC. Encoded protein: CAGSGAQETQYF.

The rearrangement joins TRBV7-9 to TRBJ2-1; the match to TRBD2 covers 8 bases. The CDR3 sequence is 15 residues long. CDR1 SEHNR and CDR2 FQNEAQ come from the germline V gene (reference sequence). Germline trimming cut 4 bases from V and 10 bases from J; bases unmatched to any gene: 12. The CDR3 loop reads CASSSSGGAAGEQFF. CDR3 nucleotide sequence: TGTGCCAGCAGCTCCTCCGGGGGGGCGGCGGGAGAGCAGTTCTTC.

The chain recombines TRBV2 with TRBJ2-3; 16 nucleotides line up with TRBD2. The CDR3 extends over 19 amino acids. Germline CDR1 and CDR2: SNHLY and FYNNEI. Losses at the gene ends were 7 bases for V and 0 bases for J; bases not matched to a gene: 10. The CDR3 DNA reads TGTGCCAGCATGAGAGCGGGACTAGCGGGGGGGACTAGCACAGATACGCAGTATTTT. The encoded protein is CASMRAGLAGGTSTDTQYF.

There are a few counts of this clone. V usage is TRBV19 and J usage is TRBJ1-5; tentative D call: TRBD1 (6 bases). The CDR3 totals 16 residues. CDR1 and CDR2 (germline): LNHDA, SQIVND (reference sequence). The V gene lost 4 bases and the J gene lost 2 bases, with 15 bases spanning the gap. The CDR3 DNA sequence: TGTGCCAGTAGTAACGACAGGTATACGGGCAATCAGCCCCAGCATTTT. Amino acid sequence: CASSNDRYTGNQPQHF.

CDR3 in DNA: TGTGCCAGCAGTTTCGGGGTCACCGGGGAGCTGTTTTTT. Its translation: CASSFGVTGELFF. The chain has TRBV27 and TRBJ2-2; D is possibly TRBD2 (5 bases). With 3 bases removed from V and 4 bases from J, the gap between germline ends came to 6 bases. CDR1 and CDR2 (germline): MNHEY, SMNVEV (reference sequence). This CDR3 has 13 amino acids.

V and J are TRBV9 and TRBJ2-1; D call uncertain. CDR1 and CDR2 from the germline V gene are SGDLS and YYNGEE. This CDR3 has 14 residues. Trimming left V 1 base short and J 7 bases short, with 12 bases between. CDR3 sequence reads: CASSVTHLENEQFF. The CDR3 DNA reads as TGTGCCAGCAGCGTAACCCACCTAGAAAATGAGCAGTTCTTC.

V and J are TRBV15 and TRBJ2-2; D gene unclear. Per germline, CDR1 LNHNV and CDR2 YYDKDF (reference sequence). The CDR3 consists of 13 residues. V lost 5 bases to trimming and J lost 7 bases, with 11 bases between them. The CDR3 DNA reads as TGTGCCACCAGCCCAGATCCGGGCGGGGAGCTGTTTTTT. As protein: CATSPDPGGELFF.

The chain joins TRBV29-1 to TRBJ2-6; possible D gene TRBD2, 5 bases. The CDR3 has 17 amino acids. The germline CDR1 and CDR2 sequences are SQVTM and ANQGSEA. The V end lost 1 base, the J end lost 0 bases, and 13 bases lay between the germline ends. CDR3 DNA: TGCAGCGTTGAAGGGACTCGAGGCGTCTCTGGGGCCAACGTCCTGACTTTC. It codes for CSVEGTRGVSGANVLTF.

CDR3 protein: CASSTRDPRGEQFF. The CDR3 DNA sequence: TGTGCCAGCAGTACCCGTGACCCTCGGGGTGAGCAGTTCTTC. V and J are TRBV2 and TRBJ2-1; weak D call: TRBD2 (5 bases). Trimming pared 5 bases from V and 9 bases from J, leaving 17 bases between. Germline V gene data show CDR1 as SNHLY and CDR2 as FYNNEI. The CDR3 contains 14 residues.

The V gene is TRBV7-2, the J gene TRBJ1-2, with D tentatively TRBD1 (5 bases). Trimming took off 3 bases at V and 4 bases at J, with 12 bases between the two ends. The CDR3 contains 14 residues. CDR1 is SGHTA and CDR2 is FQGNSA in the germline V gene. The CDR3 region is CASSLELGGYGYTF. CDR3 bases: TGTGCCAGCAGCTTGGAACTGGGGGGCTATGGCTACACCTTC.

A few counts support this clone. The rearrangement uses TRBV7-2 and TRBJ2-1; a possible D gene is TRBD1 (5 bases). This CDR3 is built from 14 residues. The germline V and J ends were trimmed by 11 bases and 5 bases, with 19 bases remaining between them. Germline loops: CDR1 SGHTA, CDR2 FQGNSA. Written as DNA, the CDR3 is TGTGCCTACAATAGGGCAGGGTGGAACAATGAGCAGTTCTTC. Translating it yields CAYNRAGWNNEQFF. Full variable domain (remainder filled in from reference TRBV7-2 and TRBJ2-1): GAGVSQSPSNKVTEKGKDVELRCDPISGHTALYWYRQSLGQGLEFLIYFQGNSAPDKSGLPSDRFSAERTGGSVSTLTIQRTQQEDSAVYLCAYNRAGWNNEQFFGPGTRLTVL.

Worth noting for this clone: A junction boundary mismatches the germline segment, possibly from a read error. The chain is built from TRBV7-9 and TRBJ1-1, with 7 bases lining up with TRBD1. From germline, CDR1 is SEHNR and CDR2 FQNEAQ (reference sequence). The CDR3 loop spans 15 amino acids. Here the CDR3 DNA reads TGTTCCAGCAGCTACTTGGACAGGCGAAACACTGAAGCTTTCTTT. Translating gives CSSSYLDRRNTEAFF. Drawing the rest from reference TRBV7-9 and TRBJ1-1, the complete variable domain is DTGVSQNPRHKITKRGQNVTFRCDPISEHNRLYWYRQTLGQGPEFLTYFQNEAQLEKSRLLSDRFSAERPKGSFSTLEIQRTEQGDSAMYLCSSSYLDRRNTEAFFGQGTRLTVV.

As to this clone: A read error may account for a junction end that differs from germline. The V call is TRBV7-9, the J call TRBJ1-6, with 8 bases matching TRBD1. The CDR3 sequence is 17 residues long. Germline CDR1 and CDR2: SEHNR and FQNEAQ (reference sequence). The CDR3 DNA sequence: TGTTCCAGCAGCTCCTCCCTATTGACAGGGGTTAATTCACCCCTCCACTTT. Its translation: CSSSSSLLTGVNSPLHF.

The chain joins TRBV19 to TRBJ1-6; 9 bases agree with TRBD1. The V gene's germline CDR1 is LNHDA and CDR2 SQIVND (reference sequence). Trimming removed 3 bases from V and 11 bases from J; junction bases left unmatched: 2. CDR3 size: 13 residues. The CDR3 loop is CASSMTGGTPLHF. In DNA form, the CDR3 reads TGTGCCAGTAGTATGACAGGGGGAACACCCCTCCACTTT.

The chain carries TRBV30 and TRBJ1-4, with a tentative D call TRBD1 (6 bases). CDR1 is GTSNPN and CDR2 is SVGIG in the germline V gene (reference sequence). This CDR3 is built from 19 residues. V lost 2 bases and J lost 0, with 22 bases in between. CDR3 protein: CAWSPYLGTTGATNEKLFF. In DNA, the CDR3 is TGTGCCTGGAGTCCATACCTAGGGACAACTGGGGCAACTAATGAAAAACTGTTTTTT. Together with reference TRBV30 and TRBJ1-4, the CDR3 gives the full variable domain: SQTIHQWPATLVQPVGSPLSLECTVEGTSNPNLYWYRQAAGRGLQLLFYSVGIGQISSEVPQNLSASRPQDRQFILSSKKLLLSDSGFYLCAWSPYLGTTGATNEKLFFGSGTQLSVL.

This clone has only one observation. The CDR3 nucleotides read TGTGCCAGCAGTTACTCGGACAGGGGGTCTTTTGGCTACACCTTC. Translating it yields CASSYSDRGSFGYTF. The chain employs TRBV6-5 and TRBJ1-2; 10 bases are shared with TRBD1. With V trimmed by 0 bases and J by 7 bases, 5 bases remained unmatched. The CDR3 is 15 residues long. The germline CDR1 and CDR2 sequences are MNHEY and SVGAGI.

V gene TRBV27 combines with J gene TRBJ1-2; D uncertain. V dropped 0 bases and J dropped 3 bases, with 14 bases sitting between them. CDR1 is MNHEY and CDR2 is SMNVEV in the germline V gene (reference sequence). The CDR3 contains 16 residues. For the CDR3, the DNA is TGTGCCAGCAGTTTATCGAAATGGCTAGGATACTATGGCTACACCTTC. Its translation is CASSLSKWLGYYGYTF.

This clone was seen a single time. The gene calls are TRBV10-3 and TRBJ2-1; maybe TRBD2 (6 bases). The CDR3 length is 15 residues. Germline loops: CDR1 ENHRY, CDR2 SYGVKD. The V and J ends lost 0 bases and 3 bases respectively, with 9 bases between them. Written as DNA, the CDR3 is TGTGCCATCAGTGAGTCGGGGGAGGTCTACAATGAGCAGTTCTTC. Translated: CAISESGEVYNEQFF.

The V gene is TRBV4-3, the J gene TRBJ1-4, with a possible D match to TRBD1 (5 bases). The CDR3 runs to 15 residues. V lost 1 base and J lost 8, with 14 bases in between. Germline V gene data show CDR1 as LGHNA and CDR2 as YSLEER. The DNA for the CDR3 is TGCGCCAGCAGCCAAGTTTTAGGGGTGGGGGAAAAACTGTTTTTT. Residues: CASSQVLGVGEKLFF.

The chain is built from TRBV10-2 and TRBJ2-3, with TRBD2 as a possible D gene (6 bases). Germline CDR1 and CDR2: WSHSY and SAAADI. V was shortened by 2 bases and J by 2 bases, with 14 bases between the two germline ends. This CDR3 has 16 residues. In nucleotides, the CDR3 is TGCGCCAGCAGTGAGCCTCCTGGCGGGACCACAGATACGCAGTATTTT. It is translated as CASSEPPGGTTDTQYF.

This clone has just one count. The genes are TRBV7-6 and TRBJ2-7, with TRBD1 identical over 8 bases. V shed 0 bases, J shed 2 bases, and the junction held 3 bases outside the gene matches. The CDR3 is made up of 15 amino acids. Per the germline V gene, CDR1 is SGHVS and CDR2 is FNYEAQ. This CDR3 is CASSLADRAPYEQYF. CDR3 nucleotide sequence: TGTGCCAGCAGCTTAGCGGACAGGGCCCCCTACGAGCAGTACTTC.

The gene calls are TRBV19 and TRBJ2-7; TRBD2 aligns across 8 bases. The CDR3 consists of 18 residues. The germline V gene encodes CDR1 LNHDA and CDR2 SQIVND (reference sequence). The V gene end was trimmed by 0 bases and the J gene end by 0 bases; junction bases not matched to a gene: 10. CDR3 protein: CASSIDPTSGQSSYEQYF. Written as DNA, the CDR3 is TGTGCCAGTAGTATAGACCCTACTAGCGGCCAAAGCTCCTACGAGCAGTACTTC.

The V gene is TRBV19, the J gene TRBJ2-2; 10 nucleotides align to TRBD2. After removal of 2 bases from V and 7 bases from J, the junction contained 7 bases not matched to a gene. The germline CDR1 and CDR2 sequences are LNHDA and SQIVND (reference sequence). This CDR3 spans 16 amino acids. The CDR3 loop reads CASSISGGAGSGELFF. The CDR3 DNA is TGTGCCAGTAGTATAAGCGGGGGGGCCGGTAGCGGGGAGCTGTTTTTT.

This clone showed up just once. This chain joins TRBV9 and TRBJ2-5; 8 positions agree with TRBD2. In germline, CDR1 is SGDLS, CDR2 YYNGEE. The V and J ends lost 3 bases and 0 bases, in that order; junction bases with no gene match: 4. The CDR3 has 15 residues. CDR3 loop: CASSAAGGYQETQYF. The CDR3 coding sequence is TGTGCCAGCAGCGCCGCGGGGGGTTACCAAGAGACCCAGTACTTC.

The gene calls are TRBV19 and TRBJ2-5, with 9 bases matching TRBD1. The DNA end favors TRBJ2-7, so the J call may be wrong. Germline CDR1 and CDR2: LNHDA and SQIVND (reference sequence). The CDR3 has 15 amino acids. CDR3 sequence: CASSITGTGSYEQYF. CDR3 nucleotides: TGTGCCAGTAGTATCACCGGGACAGGGTCCTACGAGCAGTACTTC.

The chain recombines TRBV6-1 with TRBJ1-1; D is uncertain. With 0 bases removed from V and 4 bases from J, the gap between germline ends came to 6 bases. CDR3 length equals 13 residues. From germline, CDR1 is MNHNS and CDR2 SASEGT. The CDR3 DNA is TGTGCCAGCAGTGAAGCGGGAGGCACTGAAGCTTTCTTT. This codes for CASSEAGGTEAFF.